Each of the 27 T cell receptor beta chains below was sequenced from the same sample in a study of T cell changes during pregnancy in multiple sclerosis. Sequenced by immunoSEQ multiplex PCR; TCRdb stores in-frame clones only, minus some. The data hold under 45,000 clones, with approximately 90% observed a single time. Specimen: CD4+ T cells from peripheral blood mononuclear cells, collected in the first trimester of pregnancy. These receptor sequences come from a female donor with multiple sclerosis, enrolled in a pregnancy study.

The chain uses TRBV2 and TRBJ2-2, with D hard to call. CDR1 is SNHLY, CDR2 FYNNEI, per germline. Trimming shortened V by 2 bases and J by 7 bases, and 5 bases separated the two germline ends. This CDR3 comprises 12 residues. CDR3 sequence reads: CASSEFSGELFF. Here the CDR3 DNA reads TGTGCCAGCAGTGAATTTAGCGGGGAGCTGTTTTTT.

This chain uses TRBV9 with TRBJ1-2; 8 bases align to TRBD1. Per germline, CDR1 SGDLS and CDR2 YYNGEE. With 3 bases clipped from V and 5 bases from J, the junction kept 6 bases outside the gene matches. This CDR3 spans 14 amino acids. CDR3 in DNA: TGTGCCAGCAGCGGAGGACAGGGCGGATATGGCTACACCTTC. As protein: CASSGGQGGYGYTF.

This chain links TRBV9 with TRBJ2-7; 7 nucleotides align to TRBD2. CDR1 and CDR2 from the germline V gene are SGDLS and YYNGEE. After removal of 4 bases from V and 0 bases from J, the junction contained 7 bases not matched to a gene. The CDR3 has 15 residues. The chain's CDR3 is CASSPTSVSSYEQYF. The CDR3 coding sequence is TGTGCCAGCAGCCCTACTAGCGTGAGCTCCTACGAGCAGTACTTC.

The chain uses TRBV5-4 and TRBJ2-5; 9 bases fit TRBD1. The CDR3 is 14 amino acids. V was pared by 4 bases and J by 5 bases, with 6 bases of the junction left unmatched. CDR1 is SGHNT, CDR2 YYREEE, per germline (reference sequence). CDR3 nucleotide sequence: TGTGCCAGCAGCCCACAGGGGGCGGGGGAGACCCAGTACTTC. Translated, it gives CASSPQGAGETQYF.

The rearrangement links TRBV30 to TRBJ1-6; possibly TRBD1 for D (6 bases). The germline V gene encodes CDR1 GTSNPN and CDR2 SVGIG (reference sequence). CDR3 length equals 12 residues. The V end lost 5 bases, the J end lost 7 bases, and 9 bases lay between the germline ends. The CDR3 protein is CAWAQGNSPLHF. The CDR3 coding sequence is TGTGCCTGGGCTCAGGGGAATTCACCCCTCCACTTT.

This chain joins TRBV11-2 and TRBJ2-3, with TRBD2 matching 11 bases. The CDR3 length is 16 residues. Germline V gene lookup returns CDR1 SGHAT and CDR2 FQNNGV. V gave up 3 bases and J gave up 4 bases; unmatched junction bases: 6. The DNA of the CDR3 is TGTGCCAGCAGCTTCCTAGCGGGAGGCCCCGCAGATACGCAGTATTTT. Its translation: CASSFLAGGPADTQYF.

CDR3 sequence: CASRFQGEYTEAFF. The DNA of the CDR3 is TGTGCCAGCAGGTTCCAGGGTGAGTACACTGAAGCTTTCTTT. This chain uses TRBV6-1 with TRBJ1-1; a possible D gene is TRBD1 (5 bases). The CDR3 extends over 14 amino acids. Trimming took off 6 bases at V and 3 bases at J, with 14 bases between the two ends. The V gene's germline CDR1 is MNHNS and CDR2 SASEGT.

V usage is TRBV7-6 and J usage is TRBJ1-6; D unclear. The CDR3 totals 14 residues. V was clipped by 1 base and J by 5 bases, with 6 bases between them. Germline values: CDR1 SGHVS, CDR2 FNYEAQ. This chain's CDR3 is CASSLVPDNSPLHF. CDR3 coding DNA: TGTGCCAGCAGCTTAGTCCCTGATAATTCACCCCTCCACTTT.

The CDR3 loop reads CASSWTGVSYEQYF. Written as DNA, the CDR3 is TGTGCCAGCAGTTGGACAGGGGTAAGCTACGAGCAGTACTTC. The chain uses TRBV2 and TRBJ2-7, with 9 nucleotides matching TRBD1. The trim removed 5 bases at V and 3 bases at J, leaving 5 bases unmatched. Germline-derived CDR1 and CDR2 are SNHLY and FYNNEI. The CDR3 is made up of 14 amino acids.

V and J are TRBV7-2 and TRBJ2-1, with 7 bases matching TRBD1. This CDR3 region has 15 residues. V shed 4 bases and J 1 base; nucleotides not matched to a gene: 4. Germline CDR1 and CDR2: SGHTA and FQGNSA. This chain's CDR3 is CASSSTGQSYNEQFF. The CDR3 DNA reads TGTGCCAGCAGCTCTACGGGACAGTCCTACAATGAGCAGTTCTTC.

This clone was counted a single time. This chain uses TRBV5-5 with TRBJ1-2; TRBD1 agrees at 9 bases. This CDR3 is 15 amino acids long. V trimming: 3 bases; J trimming: 0 bases; junction bases outside the gene matches: 3. The germline gives CDR1 SGHKS, CDR2 YYEKEE (reference sequence). The CDR3 DNA sequence: TGTGCCAGCAGCTGGGGGACAGGGTCTAACTATGGCTACACCTTC. Amino acids: CASSWGTGSNYGYTF.

CDR3 region: CASSQVLGLGDSNTGELFF. The CDR3 DNA reads TGCGCCAGCAGCCAAGTCTTAGGGCTGGGGGACTCGAACACCGGGGAGCTGTTTTTT. This chain uses TRBV4-3 with TRBJ2-2, with D possibly TRBD2 on 6 matching bases. The V end lost 1 base, the J end lost 0 bases, and 18 bases lay between the germline ends. The CDR3 sequence is 19 residues long. Germline lookup yields CDR1 LGHNA and CDR2 YSLEER.

This rearrangement joins TRBV11-2 to TRBJ1-2, with unresolved D. Germline CDR1 reads SGHAT; CDR2 reads FQNNGV. Trimming took 0 bases from V and 5 from J, leaving 10 bases between them. The CDR3 consists of 14 residues. The CDR3 reads CASSLDLGEYGYTF. The CDR3 DNA is TGTGCCAGCAGCTTAGATCTGGGAGAGTATGGCTACACCTTC.

The chain combines TRBV27 with TRBJ1-2; D unresolved. In germline, CDR1 is MNHEY, CDR2 SMNVEV (reference sequence). There are 15 residues in the CDR3. V was cut by 8 bases and J by 0 bases, with 16 bases left in between. CDR3 sequence: CASYSWTGANYGYTF. Written as DNA, the CDR3 is TGTGCCAGCTATTCCTGGACGGGAGCTAACTATGGCTACACCTTC.

The V and J genes are TRBV25-1 and TRBJ2-2, with TRBD1 identical over 7 bases. The germline gives CDR1 MGHDK, CDR2 SYGVNS. The CDR3 totals 15 residues. V shed 5 bases and J 4 bases; nucleotides not matched to a gene: 7. The CDR3 DNA is TGTGCCAGCAGTACGACAGGGCGTGCCACCGGGGAGCTGTTTTTT. Protein product: CASSTTGRATGELFF.

The gene calls are TRBV2 and TRBJ1-3, with a tentative D call TRBD1 (6 bases). V shed 5 bases and J shed 2 bases, with 13 bases lying between them. CDR3 length: 15 amino acids. Per the germline V gene, CDR1 is SNHLY and CDR2 is FYNNEI. The CDR3 DNA reads TGTGCCAGCAGTATACCACAGGGAGCTGGAAACACCATATATTTT. Residues: CASSIPQGAGNTIYF.

The rearrangement joins TRBV7-3 to TRBJ2-1; tentatively, D is TRBD2 (6 bases). The CDR3 has 16 residues. CDR1 SGHTA and CDR2 FQGTGA come from the germline V gene. Trimming left V 5 bases short and J 6 bases short, with 20 bases between. The CDR3 spells CASSPRPTGVGNEQFF. The CDR3 nucleotides are TGTGCCAGCAGCCCCCGACCAACGGGAGTGGGCAATGAGCAGTTCTTC.

The CDR3: CAWDRGYNEQFF. CDR3 nucleotide sequence: TGTGCCTGGGACAGGGGCTACAATGAGCAGTTCTTC. This chain links TRBV30 with TRBJ2-1; 8 bases map to TRBD1. Germline V gene data show CDR1 as GTSNPN and CDR2 as SVGIG (reference sequence). With 5 bases clipped from V and 3 bases from J, the junction kept 0 bases outside the gene matches. The CDR3 length is 12 residues. Filled out from reference TRBV30 and TRBJ2-1, the complete variable domain reads SQTIHQWPATLVQPVGSPLSLECTVEGTSNPNLYWYRQAAGRGLQLLFYSVGIGQISSEVPQNLSASRPQDRQFILSSKKLLLSDSGFYLCAWDRGYNEQFFGPGTRLTVL.

The rearrangement uses TRBV4-3 and TRBJ1-2; D gene unclear. V lost 1 base to trimming and J lost 5 bases, with 17 bases between them. Germline V gives CDR1 LGHNA, CDR2 YSLEER. CDR3 length equals 16 residues. The CDR3 loop is CASSQARQNFFYGYTF. The CDR3 nucleotides read TGCGCCAGCAGCCAAGCGAGGCAGAACTTTTTTTATGGCTACACCTTC.

The chain is built from TRBV5-5 and TRBJ2-1, with 9 bases fitting TRBD2. In germline, CDR1 is SGHKS, CDR2 YYEKEE (reference sequence). This CDR3 is built from 14 residues. The junction had 11 bases not matched to a gene; V was cut back by 8 bases and J by 8 bases. CDR3 sequence reads: CASSGVAGVYEQFF. The CDR3 DNA reads TGTGCCAGTTCCGGAGTAGCGGGAGTCTATGAGCAGTTCTTC. Combining the CDR3 with reference TRBV5-5 and TRBJ2-1 gives the whole variable domain DAGVTQSPTHLIKTRGQQVTLRCSPISGHKSVSWYQQVLGQGPQFIFQYYEKEERGRGNFPDRFSARQFPNYSSELNVNALLLGDSALYLCASSGVAGVYEQFFGPGTRLTVL.

This chain connects TRBV28 to TRBJ2-4, with D possibly matching TRBD2 (6 bases). Germline CDR1 and CDR2: MDHEN and SYDVKM. This CDR3 is 14 amino acids long. Trimming pared 8 bases from V and 4 bases from J, leaving 15 bases between. Here the CDR3 DNA reads TGTGCCAGCGGGGAAATGGGGGGAAAAAACATTCAGTACTTC. Residues: CASGEMGGKNIQYF.

V usage is TRBV4-1 and J usage is TRBJ1-2; D not resolved. This CDR3 comprises 13 residues. Trimming removed 3 bases at V and 5 bases at J, with 10 bases between. CDR1 MGHRA and CDR2 YSYEKL come from the germline V gene. This chain's CDR3 is CASSHPEGYGYTF. The CDR3 DNA sequence: TGCGCCAGCAGCCACCCGGAGGGTTATGGCTACACCTTC.

This clone was recorded only once. The V call is TRBV7-6, the J call TRBJ2-2, with TRBD2 matching 7 bases. Germline lookup yields CDR1 SGHVS and CDR2 FNYEAQ. V shed 1 base and J 3 bases; nucleotides not matched to a gene: 8. The CDR3 consists of 17 residues. The CDR3 sequence is CASSLVVTSVYTGELFF. In nucleotides, the CDR3 is TGTGCCAGCAGCTTAGTTGTAACTAGCGTTTACACCGGGGAGCTGTTTTTT. The full variable domain, rest sourced from reference TRBV7-6 and TRBJ2-2, is GAGVSQSPRYKVTKRGQDVALRCDPISGHVSLYWYRQALGQGPEFLTYFNYEAQQDKSGLPNDRFSAERPEGSISTLTIQRTEQRDSAMYRCASSLVVTSVYTGELFFGEGSRLTVL.

The rearrangement links TRBV7-9 to TRBJ2-2; possible D gene TRBD1, 5 bases. V shed 3 bases and J shed 1 base, with 12 bases lying between them. From germline, CDR1 is SEHNR and CDR2 FQNEAQ (reference sequence). The CDR3 runs 16 residues. The CDR3 is CASSFLRQKNTGELFF. DNA for the CDR3: TGTGCCAGCAGCTTTTTGCGACAGAAGAACACCGGGGAGCTGTTTTTT. The whole variable domain, remainder taken from reference TRBV7-9 and TRBJ2-2, is DTGVSQNPRHKITKRGQNVTFRCDPISEHNRLYWYRQTLGQGPEFLTYFQNEAQLEKSRLLSDRFSAERPKGSFSTLEIQRTEQGDSAMYLCASSFLRQKNTGELFFGEGSRLTVL.

The chain combines TRBV2 with TRBJ2-7; weak D call: TRBD1 (6 bases). CDR1 SNHLY and CDR2 FYNNEI come from the germline V gene. This CDR3 comprises 14 residues. With 7 bases removed from V and 0 bases from J, the gap between germline ends came to 13 bases. The CDR3 region is CASTSQGHSYEQYF. The CDR3, as DNA: TGTGCCAGCACGAGTCAGGGACACTCCTACGAGCAGTACTTC.

This rearrangement joins TRBV12-5 to TRBJ2-6; a possible D gene is TRBD1 (6 bases). The CDR3 consists of 16 residues. Germline V CDR1 and CDR2: LGHNT, FRNRAP. The ends were cut back, 0 bases at V and 2 bases at J, with 8 bases in the middle. DNA of the CDR3: TGTGCTAGTGGTTTGGTAGGGGGACCTGGGGCCAACGTCCTGACTTTC. Residues: CASGLVGGPGANVLTF.

This clone is a singleton in its sample. The CDR3 DNA sequence: TGTGCCAGCAGCTTAGGGGGCGGGAGGGCCCGAGATACGCAGTATTTT. This gives the protein CASSLGGGRARDTQYF. This sequence joins TRBV7-2 and TRBJ2-3, with 9 bases that match TRBD2. V dropped 1 base and J dropped 5; count of bases not matched to a gene: 7. The length of the CDR3 is 16 residues. In germline, CDR1 is SGHTA, CDR2 FQGNSA.